What follows describes a single TCR beta chain. The data originate from a study of shared clonotypes between healthy human individuals. The ends were cut back, 4 bases at V and 4 bases at J, with 12 bases in the middle. The CDR3 extends over 14 amino acids. Germline lookup yields CDR1 LGHNA and CDR2 YSLEER. Only in-frame clones appear in the TCRdb table, and some are missing; sequencing was by immunoSEQ multiplex PCR. The data show fewer than 350,000 clones, with around nine tenths seen just once and about 17% held by the top ten. Sequencing used memory CD8+ T cells sorted from blood. Subset noted: CD45RO+ cells pooled with CCR7-negative TemRA cells. The gene calls are TRBV4-3 and TRBJ2-3, with D possibly matching TRBD2 (7 bases). The TCR comes from a man aged 18 to 29 in good health. In DNA form, the CDR3 reads TGCGCCAGCAGCCCTTGGGGGGGCCCAGATACGCAGTATTTT. Amino acids: CASSPWGGPDTQYF.